This T cell receptor (beta chain) was recorded in a study of blood T cells in healthy people across ages. Study context: With template switching, about one barcoded beta molecule was captured per two T cells.

CDR3 length equals 13 residues. The germline CDR1 and CDR2 sequences are DFQATT and SNEGSKA (reference sequence). Trimming removed 5 bases at V and 1 base at J, with 9 bases between. Primed by a sample-barcoded 5' primer and a J-beta primer mix, a second PCR proceeded for 7 to 11 cycles. TCRdb processed the 5' RACE reads anew with MiXCR; each CDR3 protein has one entry. The sample records 1,800,000 or so distinct CDR3 sequences, about two fifths being singletons. This sequence originates from a human donor in good health. Sequencing used blood. J is TRBJ1-5 and V is TRBV20-1; D is unclear. The DNA of the CDR3 is TGCAGTGCTCCTGATAGGAGCAATCAGCCCCAGCATTTT. It encodes CSAPDRSNQPQHF.